Listed below are T cell receptor beta chains from one sample, sequenced in a study of blood T cell repertoires in COVID-19. Produced via immunoSEQ multiplex PCR; TCRdb's table is partial and in-frame only. The sample has 430,000 or so clones, approximately 91% seen once; the top ten hold about 1.5%. The sample was PBMCs or T cells enriched from blood (not recorded which). The receptors derive from a woman in her late teens or twenties who had been exposed to COVID-19. Both conserved end residues are part of each CDR3. D genes are given only for firm matches. Size tells how often a clone was seen (once, few, many) or the class of an expanded clone, and some rows leave it out.

J,size,D,V,length,CDR3,DNA
TRBJ1-1,NA,NA,TRBV6-5,13,CASSFQGHTEAFF,TGTGCCAGCAGTTTTCAGGGTCACACTGAAGCTTTCTTT
TRBJ1-6,NA,TRBD1,TRBV5-1,15,CASSLGGQGRSPLHF,TGCGCCAGCAGCTTGGGGGGACAGGGTCGTTCACCCCTCCACTTT
TRBJ2-7,NA,NA,TRBV7-3,13,CASSLGGTTEQYF,TGTGCCAGCAGCTTGGGGGGTACTACGGAGCAGTACTTC
TRBJ2-3,NA,NA,TRBV18,14,CASQPPSNTDTQYF,TGTGCCAGCCAACCGCCTAGTAACACAGATACGCAGTATTTT
TRBJ1-2,NA,NA,TRBV24-1,15,CATSGVTKRGYGYTF,TGTGCCACCAGTGGGGTAACTAAAAGAGGGTATGGCTACACCTTC
TRBJ1-6,NA,TRBD1,TRBV7-2,14,CASSVTGGASPLHF,TGTGCCAGCAGCGTGACAGGGGGGGCTTCACCCCTCCACTTT
TRBJ2-1,few,TRBD1,TRBV6-5,14,CASLPGTGYNEQFF,TGTGCCAGCCTTCCGGGGACAGGTTACAATGAGCAGTTCTTC
TRBJ1-5,NA,TRBD1,TRBV2,16,CASSPQGAVSNQPQHF,TGTGCCAGCAGTCCCCAGGGGGCGGTTAGCAATCAGCCCCAGCATTTT
TRBJ2-1,NA,TRBD2,TRBV29-1,14,CSVEFSGAYNEQFF,TGCAGCGTTGAGTTTAGCGGGGCCTACAATGAGCAGTTCTTC
TRBJ2-7,once,TRBD2,TRBV28,16,CASRAAGGRVYYEQYF,TGTGCCAGCAGGGCCGCGGGCGGGAGGGTTTACTACGAGCAGTACTTC
TRBJ1-2,NA,TRBD1,TRBV5-8,14,CAGEVGGGLSGYTF,TGTGCCGGGGAGGTCGGAGGGGGCTTATCTGGCTACACCTTC
TRBJ2-7,once,NA,TRBV5-1,13,CASSLTGSYEQYF,TGCGCCAGCAGCTTAACAGGTTCCTACGAGCAGTACTTC
TRBJ2-5,NA,TRBD2,TRBV27,18,CASSVEGPVAGSYVTQYF,TGTGCCAGCAGTGTAGAAGGTCCGGTAGCGGGAAGTTACGTGACCCAGTACTTC
TRBJ2-2,few,NA,TRBV15,14,CATASGGAVGELFF,TGTGCCACCGCCAGTGGGGGGGCGGTCGGGGAGCTGTTTTTT
TRBJ1-5,NA,TRBD1,TRBV28,15,CASSPGQGENQPQHF,TGTGCCAGCAGCCCCGGACAGGGAGAAAATCAGCCCCAGCATTTT
TRBJ2-3,NA,NA,TRBV27,16,CASSLGRGWEDDTQYF,TGTGCCAGCAGTTTAGGGCGGGGATGGGAGGATGATACGCAGTATTTT
TRBJ1-2,NA,NA,TRBV29-1,14,CSAESGARNYGYTF,TGCAGCGCCGAATCAGGGGCCCGAAACTATGGCTACACCTTC
TRBJ2-5,once,TRBD1,TRBV19,16,CASSIRPGTGGETQYF,TGTGCCAGTAGTATTCGTCCCGGGACAGGGGGGGAGACCCAGTACTTC
TRBJ2-1,NA,TRBD2,TRBV19,16,CASSILLAGGYNEQFF,TGTGCCAGTAGTATCCTCCTAGCGGGAGGTTACAATGAGCAGTTCTTC
TRBJ2-2,NA,TRBD1,TRBV29-1,15,CSVTRDSTNTGELFF,TGCAGCGTTACTCGGGACAGTACGAACACCGGGGAGCTGTTTTTT
TRBJ1-6,NA,TRBD1,TRBV13,15,CASSQARGLNSPLHF,TGTGCCAGCAGCCAAGCTAGGGGGCTTAATTCACCCCTCCACTTT
TRBJ1-1,NA,NA,TRBV28,14,CASSLQAMNTEAFF,TGTGCCAGCAGTTTGCAAGCTATGAACACTGAAGCTTTCTTT
TRBJ2-6,NA,NA,TRBV27,14,CASSLVTGANVLTF,TGTGCCAGCAGTTTAGTTACTGGGGCCAACGTCCTGACTTTC
TRBJ2-3,NA,NA,TRBV7-3,14,CASSWSSGTDTQYF,TGTGCCAGCAGCTGGAGCTCTGGCACAGATACGCAGTATTTT
TRBJ2-5,once,TRBD2,TRBV9,17,CASSVDLAGGLVETQYF,TGTGCCAGCAGCGTAGATCTAGCGGGAGGGCTGGTGGAGACCCAGTACTTC
TRBJ2-7,NA,TRBD1,TRBV28,14,CASKPGQGVREQYF,TGTGCCAGCAAACCGGGACAGGGGGTGAGGGAGCAGTACTTC
TRBJ1-2,once,TRBD1,TRBV7-2,15,CASSLNRGIGYGYTF,TGTGCCAGCAGCCTCAACAGGGGGATAGGGTATGGCTACACCTTC
TRBJ2-1,NA,TRBD2,TRBV10-1,16,CASSDPGLEAHNEQFF,TGCGCCAGCAGTGATCCGGGACTAGAGGCTCACAATGAGCAGTTCTTC
TRBJ1-1,NA,TRBD1,TRBV18,14,CASSPQGQDTEAFF,TGTGCCAGCTCACCTCAAGGACAGGACACTGAAGCTTTCTTT
TRBJ2-3,NA,NA,TRBV11-2,13,CASSLNSGVPQYF,TGTGCCAGCAGCTTAAATTCCGGGGTTCCGCAGTATTTT
TRBJ2-1,NA,TRBD1,TRBV2,12,CASGQGFNEQFF,TGTGCCAGCGGACAGGGCTTCAATGAGCAGTTCTTC
TRBJ2-3,NA,NA,TRBV25-1,13,CASSGSVRDTQYF,TGTGCCAGCAGTGGGTCAGTACGCGATACGCAGTATTTT
TRBJ2-4,NA,NA,TRBV9,18,CASSVDVGDTLAKNIQYF,TGTGCCAGCAGCGTAGATGTAGGTGACACCTTAGCCAAAAACATTCAGTACTTC
TRBJ2-2,NA,TRBD2,TRBV30,18,CAWTPLELAGLPSGELFF,TGTGCCTGGACCCCCCTGGAGCTAGCGGGTTTACCGTCCGGGGAGCTGTTTTTT
TRBJ1-3,NA,NA,TRBV5-1,16,CASSHGGRGTGNTIYF,TGCGCCAGCAGCCACGGGGGTCGGGGGACTGGAAACACCATATATTTT
TRBJ2-2,NA,NA,TRBV7-9,11,CASTFRGELFF,TGTGCCAGCACGTTCCGGGGGGAGCTGTTTTTT
TRBJ1-6,NA,NA,TRBV6-2/TRBV6-3,16,CASSPEGGAKASPLHF,TGTGCCAGCAGCCCTGAAGGGGGGGCAAAAGCATCACCCCTCCACTTT
TRBJ2-2,NA,NA,TRBV6-2/TRBV6-3,16,CASSYSSGLNTGELFF,TGTGCCAGCAGTTATAGCTCGGGTCTAAACACCGGGGAGCTGTTTTTT
TRBJ1-2,few,NA,TRBV30,14,CAWSTLGGSYGYTF,TGTGCCTGGAGTACCTTGGGGGGGAGCTATGGCTACACCTTC
TRBJ1-3,NA,NA,TRBV10-3,12,CAISVGGNTIYF,TGTGCCATCAGTGTCGGTGGAAACACCATATATTTT
TRBJ1-5,NA,TRBD1,TRBV5-1,14,CASSRGQGDQPQHF,TGCGCCAGCAGCAGAGGACAGGGAGATCAGCCCCAGCATTTT
TRBJ2-7,few,NA,TRBV5-1,13,CASSLAEMHEQYF,TGCGCCAGCAGCTTAGCGGAGATGCACGAGCAGTACTTC
TRBJ1-3,NA,NA,TRBV11-2,15,CASSFTRGSGNTIYF,TGTGCCAGCAGCTTTACTCGTGGCTCTGGAAACACCATATATTTT
TRBJ2-3,NA,TRBD1,TRBV10-1,17,CASGRTGLLISKDTQYF,TGCGCCAGCGGGCGGACAGGCCTTCTGATATCCAAGGATACGCAGTATTTT
TRBJ2-3,NA,NA,TRBV11-3,16,CASSLGSQASTDTQYF,TGTGCCAGCAGCTTAGGCTCCCAAGCTAGCACAGATACGCAGTATTTT
TRBJ1-1,NA,NA,TRBV18,14,CASSLSISNTEAFF,TGTGCCAGCTCACTAAGCATCTCGAACACTGAAGCTTTCTTT
TRBJ2-3,NA,NA,TRBV28,15,CASSLGSMDSDTQYF,TGTGCCAGCAGTTTGGGTAGCATGGATTCAGATACGCAGTATTTT
TRBJ1-2,NA,TRBD1,TRBV28,15,CASSPSGTGSYGYTF,TGTGCCAGCAGCCCCTCCGGGACAGGGTCCTATGGCTACACCTTC
TRBJ2-3,once,TRBD1,TRBV5-1,14,CARPRGQGLETQYF,TGCGCCAGGCCGAGGGGGCAGGGGCTAGAGACGCAGTATTTT
TRBJ1-4,NA,TRBD1,TRBV7-2,16,CASSLDGQGSNEKLFF,TGTGCCAGCAGCTTGGACGGACAGGGAAGTAATGAAAAACTGTTTTTT
TRBJ1-1,NA,TRBD1,TRBV18,16,CASSPPTGQTNTEAFF,TGTGCCAGCTCACCACCGACGGGACAGACGAACACTGAAGCTTTCTTT
TRBJ2-7,NA,TRBD1,TRBV18,14,CASSQQDRAYEQYF,TGTGCCAGCTCACAACAAGACAGGGCCTACGAGCAGTACTTC
TRBJ1-3,NA,NA,TRBV9,15,CASSVAGSSGNTIYF,TGTGCCAGCAGCGTAGCGGGGTCCTCTGGAAACACCATATATTTT
TRBJ1-4,NA,NA,TRBV9,15,CASSSSGGTTEKLFF,TGTGCCAGCAGCTCTTCGGGGGGAACTACTGAAAAACTGTTTTTT
TRBJ2-7,once,TRBD1,TRBV7-9,15,CASSPSAGQVYEQYF,TGTGCCAGCAGCCCGAGCGCGGGACAGGTCTACGAGCAGTACTTC
TRBJ1-1,NA,TRBD1,TRBV11-2,12,CASSRDREEAFF,TGTGCCAGCAGCCGCGACAGGGAAGAAGCTTTCTTT
TRBJ2-1,NA,NA,TRBV13,20,CASSSKGQGPSGASYNEQFF,TGTGCCAGCAGCTCGAAGGGACAGGGGCCTAGCGGGGCCTCCTACAATGAGCAGTTCTTC
TRBJ2-5,NA,NA,TRBV6-5,11,CASGRGETQYF,TGTGCCAGCGGTCGAGGAGAGACCCAGTACTTC